This entry is about one TCR beta chain. The sample is drawn from a study of technical replicates of blood from four donors. TCRdb keeps only in-frame clones here, not all; method: immunoSEQ multiplex PCR. The sample lists 60,000 to 90,000 clones, roughly 92% occurring once. V gave up 0 bases and J gave up 3 bases, with 6 bases separating them. This CDR3 comprises 13 residues. Germline V gene lookup returns CDR1 LGHNA and CDR2 YSLEER. This rearrangement joins TRBV4-3 to TRBJ2-7; no clear D. The sequencing sample was made of T cells isolated from PBMCs. This clonotype was sampled from a human donor in good health. CDR3 residues: CASSQDKLYEQYF. CDR3 nucleotide sequence: TGCGCCAGCAGCCAAGATAAGCTCTACGAGCAGTACTTC.